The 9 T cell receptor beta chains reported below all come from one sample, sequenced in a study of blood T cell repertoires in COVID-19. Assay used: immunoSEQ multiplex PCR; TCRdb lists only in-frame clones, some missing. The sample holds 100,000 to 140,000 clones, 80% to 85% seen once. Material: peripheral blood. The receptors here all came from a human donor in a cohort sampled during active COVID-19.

In DNA, the CDR3 is TGTGCCAGCTCACCACCGGTAGGGGAGGGAACTGAAGCTTTCTTT. Translation gives CASSPPVGEGTEAFF. The chain combines TRBV18 with TRBJ1-1; D might be TRBD1 (5 bases). V lost 0 bases, J lost 5 bases, and 13 bases lay in between. Germline lookup yields CDR1 KGHSH and CDR2 LQKENI. This CDR3 has 15 amino acids. Drawing the rest from reference TRBV18 and TRBJ1-1, the complete variable domain is NAGVMQNPRHLVRRRGQEARLRCSPMKGHSHVYWYRQLPEEGLKFMVYLQKENIIDESGMPKERFSAEFPKEGPSILRIQQVVRGDSAAYFCASSPPVGEGTEAFFGQGTRLTVV.

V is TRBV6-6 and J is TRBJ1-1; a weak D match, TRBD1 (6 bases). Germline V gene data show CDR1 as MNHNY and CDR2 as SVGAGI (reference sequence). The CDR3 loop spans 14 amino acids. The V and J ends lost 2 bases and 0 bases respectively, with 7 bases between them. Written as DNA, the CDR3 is TGTGCCAGCAGTTACCAGGGGATGAACACTGAAGCTTTCTTT. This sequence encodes CASSYQGMNTEAFF.

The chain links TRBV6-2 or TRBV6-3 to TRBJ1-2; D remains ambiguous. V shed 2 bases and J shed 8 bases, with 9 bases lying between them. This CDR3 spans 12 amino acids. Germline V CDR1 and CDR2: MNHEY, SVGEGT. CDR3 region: CASSYKGSGYTF. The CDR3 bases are TGTGCCAGCAGTTACAAAGGGAGCGGCTACACCTTC.

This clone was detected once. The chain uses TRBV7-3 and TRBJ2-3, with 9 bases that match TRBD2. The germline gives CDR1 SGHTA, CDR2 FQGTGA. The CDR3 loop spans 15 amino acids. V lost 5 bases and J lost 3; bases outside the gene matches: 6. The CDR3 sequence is CASSLGGLATDTQYF. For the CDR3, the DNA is TGTGCCAGCAGCCTAGGGGGACTAGCTACAGATACGCAGTATTTT. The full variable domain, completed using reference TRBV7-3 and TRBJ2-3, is GAGVSQTPSNKVTEKGKYVELRCDPISGHTALYWYRQSLGQGPEFLIYFQGTGAADDSGLPNDRFFAVRPEGSVSTLKIQRTERGDSAVYLCASSLGGLATDTQYFGPGTRLTVL.

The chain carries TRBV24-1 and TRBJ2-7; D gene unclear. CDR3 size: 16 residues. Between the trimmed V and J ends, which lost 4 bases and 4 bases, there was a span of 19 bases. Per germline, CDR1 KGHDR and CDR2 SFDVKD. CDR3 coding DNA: TGTGCCACCAGTGACCCCCCCCCACTTCGAGTTTACGAGCAGTACGTC. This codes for CATSDPPPLRVYEQYV.

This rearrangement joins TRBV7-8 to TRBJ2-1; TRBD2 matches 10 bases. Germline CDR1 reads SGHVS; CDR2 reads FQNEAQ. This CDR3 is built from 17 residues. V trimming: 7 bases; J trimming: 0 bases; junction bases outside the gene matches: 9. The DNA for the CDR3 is TGTGCCAGCAAAAATTTAGCGGGAGGACGCTCCTACAATGAGCAGTTCTTC. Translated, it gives CASKNLAGGRSYNEQFF.

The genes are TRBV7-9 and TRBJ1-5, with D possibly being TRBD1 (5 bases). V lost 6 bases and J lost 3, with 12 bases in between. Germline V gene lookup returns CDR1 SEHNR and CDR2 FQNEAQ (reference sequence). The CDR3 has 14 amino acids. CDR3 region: CASRGPTDNQPQHF. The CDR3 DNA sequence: TGTGCCAGCAGGGGCCCGACAGACAATCAGCCCCAGCATTTT.

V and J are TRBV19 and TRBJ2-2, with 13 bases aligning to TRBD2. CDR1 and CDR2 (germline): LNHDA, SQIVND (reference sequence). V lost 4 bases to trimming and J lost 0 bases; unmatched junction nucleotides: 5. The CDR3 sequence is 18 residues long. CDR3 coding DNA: TGTGCCAGTAGTACGGGACTAGCGGGACTCCCGAACACCGGGGAGCTGTTTTTT. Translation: CASSTGLAGLPNTGELFF.

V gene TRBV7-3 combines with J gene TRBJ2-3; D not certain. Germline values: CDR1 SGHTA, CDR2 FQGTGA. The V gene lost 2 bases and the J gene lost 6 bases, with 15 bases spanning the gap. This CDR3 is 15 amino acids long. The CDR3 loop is CASSLEGRLWDTQYF. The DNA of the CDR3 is TGTGCCAGCAGCTTAGAAGGCAGACTTTGGGATACGCAGTATTTT.